These T cell receptor beta chains were read from a single sample in a study of T-cell reconstitution after alpha-beta-depleted transplantation in children. TCRdb re-called the PCR reads with MiXCR, one entry per CDR3 protein. The sample holds 700,000 to 950,000 distinct CDR3 sequences, about 15% seen once. The sample consisted of PBMCs, mostly from graft donor cells, taken 360 days after TCRalphabeta/CD19-depleted stem cell transplant. These receptors came from a male patient under 18 who had a stem cell transplant for acute lymphoblastic leukemia, so the T cells may come from the graft donor. Each CDR3 is given with its conserved first and last residue. A D gene is named only where the DNA matches it firmly. Size is omitted from some rows. Given values are once, few, many or a class for expanded clones.

j_call clone_size d_call v_call cdr3_nt cdr3_aa
TRBJ2-1 . . TRBV3-1 TGTGCCAGTAGAGAAAATAGGAATGAGCAGTTCTTC CASRENRNEQFF
TRBJ2-7 . . TRBV12-3/TRBV12-4 TGTGCCAGCAGTTTAGCTGGGACTTCTATCTACGAGCAGTACTTC CASSLAGTSIYEQYF
TRBJ2-3 few . TRBV7-9 TGTGCCAGCAGCTTAGCGCTACCCACAGATACGCAGTATTTT CASSLALPTDTQYF
TRBJ2-7 . TRBD2 TRBV5-1 TGCGCCAGCAGCTTGGTGGGCGGGAGAGTGATTCGCTCCTACGAGCAGTACTTC CASSLVGGRVIRSYEQYF
TRBJ2-7 . . TRBV12-3/TRBV12-4 TGTGCCAGCAGGCGATCCACCGGGACCCACTACGAGCAGTACTTC CASRRSTGTHYEQYF
TRBJ1-1 . . TRBV9 TGTGCCAGCAGCGCCCAAGGACAGCCTAACACTGAAGCTTTCTTT CASSAQGQPNTEAFF
TRBJ1-2 . . TRBV5-5 TGTGCCAGCAGAGGGGGGACCGGCTACACCTTC CASRGGTGYTF
TRBJ1-5 . . TRBV5-1 TGCGCCAGCAGCTTCGCGGGCAATCAGCCCCAGCATTTT CASSFAGNQPQHF
TRBJ1-1 few . TRBV2 TGTGCCAGCAGTGATAACGGACCTCGGTACACTGGAGCTTTCTTT CASSDNGPRYTGAFF
TRBJ1-4 . . TRBV7-2 TGTGCCAGCAGCCATCAGCGTGGGAAAACTAATGAAAAACTGTTTTTT CASSHQRGKTNEKLFF
TRBJ2-7 . TRBD1 TRBV10-3 TGTGCCATCAAAGCGGGACAGGGGGCCTCCTACGAGCAGTACTTC CAIKAGQGASYEQYF
TRBJ2-1 many . TRBV4-1 TGCGCCAGCAGCCAGGTTGGGAGCTCCTACAATGAGCAGTTCTTC CASSQVGSSYNEQFF
TRBJ2-5 few . TRBV12-3/TRBV12-4 TGTGCCAGCAGTTTCCTTGGGAGGAGGGAGACCCAGTACTTC CASSFLGRRETQYF
TRBJ2-7 . TRBD2 TRBV13 TGTGCCAGCAGCTTCCCCGGGACTAGCGGGAGCTCCTACGAGCAGTACTTC CASSFPGTSGSSYEQYF
TRBJ2-7 few TRBD1 TRBV5-1 TGCGCCAGCAGTCCCCGGGGGACAGGGGTATACGAGCAGTACTTC CASSPRGTGVYEQYF
TRBJ2-7 . TRBD2 TRBV28 TGTGCCAGCAGTTTAACGACTAGCGGGAGGAAGAACGAGCAGTACTTC CASSLTTSGRKNEQYF
TRBJ1-6 . . TRBV21-1 TGTGCCAGCCCCTCGGGTGGTCCCTATAATTCACCCCTCCACTTT CASPSGGPYNSPLHF
TRBJ2-2 . . TRBV4-2 TGTGCCAGCAGCCAAGAACAGGCGGACCACACCGGGGAGCTGTTTTTT CASSQEQADHTGELFF
TRBJ2-7 . . TRBV18 TGTGCCAGCTCCCCGATTGGGGGGCCTACCTACGAGCAGTACTTC CASSPIGGPTYEQYF
TRBJ2-4 . . TRBV3-1 TGTGCCAGCAGTTTACGAGAGCAGCGGATACTAGCCAAAAACATTCAGTACTTC CASSLREQRILAKNIQYF
TRBJ1-3 . . TRBV15 TGTGCCACCAGCAGAGATAGACTTGGAAACACCATATATTTT CATSRDRLGNTIYF
TRBJ2-1 . . TRBV27 TGTGCCAGCAGTTTTCTCCCAGGCGAGAGCTCCTACAATGAGCAGTTCTTC CASSFLPGESSYNEQFF
TRBJ2-5 . TRBD2 TRBV5-1 TGCGCCAGCAGCTTGGCGGACCGACTAGCGGGAGCGAGGGAGACCCAGTACTTC CASSLADRLAGARETQYF
TRBJ1-1 . . TRBV20-1 TGCAGTGCTAGCCCCACGGGGGGGAACACTGAAGCTTTCTTT CSASPTGGNTEAFF
TRBJ1-5 few . TRBV4-1 TGCGCCAGCAGCCAAGCCGCCCCAGGGTTGTCGCCCCAGCATTTT CASSQAAPGLSPQHF
TRBJ2-1 . . TRBV5-1 TGCGCCAGCAGCTTGGCGGCAGCCAGATACAATGAGCAGTTCTTC CASSLAAARYNEQFF
TRBJ1-3 . . TRBV6-5 TGTGCCAGCAGTTACTCGCGGCAGGGAGGAGGAAACACCATATATTTT CASSYSRQGGGNTIYF
TRBJ2-1 . TRBD2 TRBV5-6 TGTGCCAGCAGCTTGCCGAGGCTAGCGGACAATGAGCAGTTCTTC CASSLPRLADNEQFF
TRBJ1-1 . TRBD1 TRBV27 TGTGCCAGCAGTAAGACAGGGGGCAAAATGAACACTGAAGCTTTCTTT CASSKTGGKMNTEAFF
TRBJ2-7 . . TRBV3-1 TGTGCCTGCTCCCAATGGGACCACTACGAGCAGTACTTC CACSQWDHYEQYF
TRBJ2-1 few TRBD2 TRBV2 TGTGCCAGCGCAAAAGGACTAGCGTACAATGAGCAGTTCTTC CASAKGLAYNEQFF
TRBJ2-7 few . TRBV5-1 TGCGCCAGCAGCTCCCCCGGGCGAGGGGAGCAGTACTTC CASSSPGRGEQYF
TRBJ1-3 many . TRBV10-2 TGCGCCAGCAGTGCTACTGGAAACACCATATATTTT CASSATGNTIYF
TRBJ2-6 . TRBD1 TRBV20-1 TGCAGTGCTAGAGGGCCCCCAAAGAGGGGGCGAGGGGCCAACGTCCTGACTTTC CSARGPPKRGRGANVLTF
TRBJ2-4 many . TRBV29-1 TGCAGCGTTGAAGGTCCACTAGCCAAAAACATTCAGTACTTC CSVEGPLAKNIQYF
TRBJ1-1 . . TRBV5-6 TGTGCCAGCAGCCCGGCGAGGAGGAACACTGAAGCTTTCTTT CASSPARRNTEAFF
TRBJ1-1 . . TRBV4-1 TGCGCCAGCAGCCAATTCCTTTCTAGGGAAGCTTTCTTT CASSQFLSREAFF
TRBJ2-3 many . TRBV5-1 TGCGCCAGCAGCTTGAAGGGGGGGACAGATACGCAGTATTTT CASSLKGGTDTQYF
TRBJ2-5 few TRBD1 TRBV5-1 TGCGCCAGCAGCTTAGGGGGAGTCAGGGGGCAAGAGACCCAGTACTTC CASSLGGVRGQETQYF
TRBJ1-6 few . TRBV7-9 TGTGCCAGCAGTGCCCCCGGGGGTACTTCACCCCTCCACTTT CASSAPGGTSPLHF
TRBJ2-2 few TRBD1 TRBV7-2 TGTGCCAGCAAGACAGGGAGTCGGCAGGGCGGGGAGCTGTTTTTT CASKTGSRQGGELFF
TRBJ2-2 many TRBD2 TRBV11-1 TGTGCCAGCAGCCCCCATCCGGGGACTAGCGTGAACACCGGGGAGCTGTTTTTT CASSPHPGTSVNTGELFF